The entry that follows covers one TCR beta chain sequence. Its antigen is as yet unknown. This entry belongs to a study of shared clonotypes between healthy human individuals. At the level of the study: Ranging from 18 to 49 in age, donors were two women and a few men. Per donor, CD8 memory used one plate, CD8 naive used two, CD4 memory used three and CD4 naive used three. Study-level points and caveats: Genetic and exposure-history diversity was limited by the few donors.

Germline V lookup: CDR1 SGHVS, CDR2 FQNEAQ. The CDR3 consists of 13 residues. V was shortened by 0 bases and J by 8 bases, with 5 bases between the two germline ends. Libraries were prepared by immunoSEQ multiplex PCR; TCRdb keeps only in-frame clonotypes and omits some of them. There are a few million clones in the sample; 90% to 95% occur only once, and around 0.14% lies in the top ten. This clonotype was obtained from a young man in good health. The chain combines TRBV7-8 with TRBJ1-6; the D is unclear. The sample taken for sequencing was naive CD4+ T cells sorted from blood. Subset here: CD45RA+ positively selected. CDR3: CASSLAKDSPLHF. CDR3 bases: TGTGCCAGCAGCTTAGCGAAGGATTCACCCCTCCACTTT.